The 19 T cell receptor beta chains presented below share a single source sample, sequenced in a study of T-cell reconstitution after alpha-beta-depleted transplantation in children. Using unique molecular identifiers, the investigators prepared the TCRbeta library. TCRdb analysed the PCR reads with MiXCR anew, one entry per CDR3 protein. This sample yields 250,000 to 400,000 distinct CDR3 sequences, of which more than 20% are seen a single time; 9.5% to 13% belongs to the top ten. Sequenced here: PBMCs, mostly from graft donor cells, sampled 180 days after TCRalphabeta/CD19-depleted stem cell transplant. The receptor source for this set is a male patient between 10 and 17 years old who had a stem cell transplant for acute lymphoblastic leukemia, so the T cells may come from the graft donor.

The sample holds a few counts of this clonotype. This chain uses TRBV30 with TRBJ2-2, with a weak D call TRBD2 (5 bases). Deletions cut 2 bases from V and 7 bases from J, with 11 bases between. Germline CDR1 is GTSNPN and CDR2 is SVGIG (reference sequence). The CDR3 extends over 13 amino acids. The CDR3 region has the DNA TGTGCCTGGAGTTCCGGGGAAATCGGGGAGCTGTTTTTT. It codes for CAWSSGEIGELFF.

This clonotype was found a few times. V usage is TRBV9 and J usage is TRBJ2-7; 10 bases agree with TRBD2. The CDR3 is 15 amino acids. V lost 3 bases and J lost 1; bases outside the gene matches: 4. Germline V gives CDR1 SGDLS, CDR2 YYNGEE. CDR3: CASSAQLAGSYEQYF. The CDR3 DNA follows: TGTGCCAGCAGCGCACAACTAGCGGGATCCTACGAGCAGTACTTC. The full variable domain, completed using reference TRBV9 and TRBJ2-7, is DSGVTQTPKHLITATGQRVTLRCSPRSGDLSVYWYQQSLDQGLQFLIQYYNGEERAKGNILERFSAQQFPDLHSELNLSSLELGDSALYFCASSAQLAGSYEQYFGPGTRLTVT.

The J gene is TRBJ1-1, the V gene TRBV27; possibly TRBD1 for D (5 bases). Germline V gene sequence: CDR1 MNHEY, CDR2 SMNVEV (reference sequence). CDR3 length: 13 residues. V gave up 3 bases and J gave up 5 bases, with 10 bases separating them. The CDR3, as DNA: TGTGCCAGCAGTTTCGGGGGAGGTACTGAAGCTTTCTTT. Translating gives CASSFGGGTEAFF.

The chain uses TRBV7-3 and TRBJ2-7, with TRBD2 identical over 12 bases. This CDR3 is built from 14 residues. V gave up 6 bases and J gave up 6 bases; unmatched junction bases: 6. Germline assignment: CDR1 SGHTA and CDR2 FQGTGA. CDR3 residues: CASRETSGSGEQYF. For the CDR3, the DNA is TGTGCCAGCAGGGAGACTAGCGGGAGCGGCGAGCAGTACTTC.

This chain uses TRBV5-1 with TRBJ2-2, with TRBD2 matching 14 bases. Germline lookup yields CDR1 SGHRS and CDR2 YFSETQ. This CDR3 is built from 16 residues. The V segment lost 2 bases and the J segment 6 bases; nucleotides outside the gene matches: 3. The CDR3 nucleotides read TGCGCCAGCAGCTTTATGGGACTAGCGGGAGCCGGGGAGCTGTTTTTT. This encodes CASSFMGLAGAGELFF.

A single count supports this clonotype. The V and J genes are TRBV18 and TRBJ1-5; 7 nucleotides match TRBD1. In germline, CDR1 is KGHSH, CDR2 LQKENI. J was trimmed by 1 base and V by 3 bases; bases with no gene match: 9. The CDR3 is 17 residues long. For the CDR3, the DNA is TGTGCCAGCTCACCGATTCCCGGGACAGTGAGCAATCAGCCCCAGCATTTT. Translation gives CASSPIPGTVSNQPQHF.

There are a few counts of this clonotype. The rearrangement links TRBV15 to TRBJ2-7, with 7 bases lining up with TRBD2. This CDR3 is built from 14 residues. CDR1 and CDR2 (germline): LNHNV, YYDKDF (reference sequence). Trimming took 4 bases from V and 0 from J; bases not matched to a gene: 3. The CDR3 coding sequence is TGTGCCACCAGCAAGGGCGGGAGCTCCTACGAGCAGTACTTC. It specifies CATSKGGSSYEQYF.

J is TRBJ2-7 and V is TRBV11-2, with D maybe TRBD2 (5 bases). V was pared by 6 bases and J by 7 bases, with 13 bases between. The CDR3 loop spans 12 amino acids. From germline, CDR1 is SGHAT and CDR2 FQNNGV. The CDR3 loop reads CASSEGSREQYF. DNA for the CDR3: TGTGCCAGCAGTGAGGGTTCTCGGGAGCAGTACTTC.

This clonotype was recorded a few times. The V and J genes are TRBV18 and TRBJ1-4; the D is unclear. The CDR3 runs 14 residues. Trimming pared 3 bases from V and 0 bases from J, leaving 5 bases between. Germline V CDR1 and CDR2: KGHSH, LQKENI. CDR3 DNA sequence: TGTGCCAGCTCACCCGGGCCAACTAATGAAAAACTGTTTTTT. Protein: CASSPGPTNEKLFF.

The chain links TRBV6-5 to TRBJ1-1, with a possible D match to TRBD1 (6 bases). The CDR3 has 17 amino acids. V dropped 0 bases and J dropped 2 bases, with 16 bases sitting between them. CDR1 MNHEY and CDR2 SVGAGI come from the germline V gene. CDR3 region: CASSYSTGWGVNTEAFF. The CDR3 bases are TGTGCCAGCAGTTACTCGACAGGCTGGGGGGTCAACACTGAAGCTTTCTTT.

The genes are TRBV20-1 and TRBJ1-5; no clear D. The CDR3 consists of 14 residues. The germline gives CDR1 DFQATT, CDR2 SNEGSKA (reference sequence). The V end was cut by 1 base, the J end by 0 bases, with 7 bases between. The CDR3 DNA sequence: TGCAGTGCTAGAGGCAGTTATAGCAATCAGCCCCAGCATTTT. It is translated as CSARGSYSNQPQHF.

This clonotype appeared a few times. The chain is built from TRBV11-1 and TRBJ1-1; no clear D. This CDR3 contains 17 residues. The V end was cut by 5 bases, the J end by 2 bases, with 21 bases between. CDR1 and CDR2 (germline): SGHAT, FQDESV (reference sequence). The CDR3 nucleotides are TGTGCCAGCAGCAGTGGGTGGACGGCGGCCGTTAACACTGAAGCTTTCTTT. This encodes CASSSGWTAAVNTEAFF.

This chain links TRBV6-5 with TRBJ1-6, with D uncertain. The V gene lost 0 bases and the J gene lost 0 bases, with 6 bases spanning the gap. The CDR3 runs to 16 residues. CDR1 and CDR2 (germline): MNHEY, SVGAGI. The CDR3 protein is CASSYSHSSYNSPLHF. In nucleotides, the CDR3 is TGTGCCAGCAGTTACTCCCACAGCTCCTATAATTCACCCCTCCACTTT.

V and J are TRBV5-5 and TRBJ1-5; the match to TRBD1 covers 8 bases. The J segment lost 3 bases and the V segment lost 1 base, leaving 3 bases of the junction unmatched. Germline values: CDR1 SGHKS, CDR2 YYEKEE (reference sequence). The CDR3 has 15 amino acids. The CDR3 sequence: CASSLMGQVNQPQHF. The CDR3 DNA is TGTGCCAGCAGCTTGATGGGACAGGTCAATCAGCCCCAGCATTTT.

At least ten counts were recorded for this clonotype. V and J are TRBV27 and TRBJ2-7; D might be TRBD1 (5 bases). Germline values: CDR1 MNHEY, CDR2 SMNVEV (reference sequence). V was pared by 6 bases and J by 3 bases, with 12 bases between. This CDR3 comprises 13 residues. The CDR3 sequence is CASSLGPLYEQYF. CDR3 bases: TGTGCCAGCAGCTTGGGGCCCCTCTACGAGCAGTACTTC.

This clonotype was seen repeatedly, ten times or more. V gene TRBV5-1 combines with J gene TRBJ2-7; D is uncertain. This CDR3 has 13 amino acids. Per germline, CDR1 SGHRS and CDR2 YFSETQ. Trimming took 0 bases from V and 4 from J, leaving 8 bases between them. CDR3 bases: TGCGCCAGCAGCTTGGTAAACCCTTACGAGCAGTACTTC. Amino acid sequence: CASSLVNPYEQYF.

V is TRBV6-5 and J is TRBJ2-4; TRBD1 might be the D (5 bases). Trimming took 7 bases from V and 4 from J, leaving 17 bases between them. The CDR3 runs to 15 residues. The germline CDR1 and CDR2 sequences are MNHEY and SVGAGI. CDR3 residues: CASTSFSRQKNIQYF. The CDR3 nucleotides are TGTGCCAGCACTTCGTTCTCCCGACAGAAAAACATTCAGTACTTC.

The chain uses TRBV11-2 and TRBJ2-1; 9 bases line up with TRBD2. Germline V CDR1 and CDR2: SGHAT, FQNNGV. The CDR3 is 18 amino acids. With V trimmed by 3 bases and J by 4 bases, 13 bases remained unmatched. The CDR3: CASSFGSGSLDFYNEQFF. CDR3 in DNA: TGTGCCAGCAGCTTTGGTAGCGGGAGTCTTGACTTTTACAATGAGCAGTTCTTC.

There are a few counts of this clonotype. DNA of the CDR3: TGTGCCAGTAGCAAAGGCGTAGGACAGATACTTTACAATGAGCAGTTCTTC. It encodes CASSKGVGQILYNEQFF. The chain couples TRBV19 to TRBJ2-1; a possible D gene is TRBD1 (6 bases). The CDR3 is 17 residues long. The V end lost 6 bases, the J end lost 4 bases, and 22 bases lay between the germline ends. In germline, CDR1 is LNHDA, CDR2 SQIVND (reference sequence).